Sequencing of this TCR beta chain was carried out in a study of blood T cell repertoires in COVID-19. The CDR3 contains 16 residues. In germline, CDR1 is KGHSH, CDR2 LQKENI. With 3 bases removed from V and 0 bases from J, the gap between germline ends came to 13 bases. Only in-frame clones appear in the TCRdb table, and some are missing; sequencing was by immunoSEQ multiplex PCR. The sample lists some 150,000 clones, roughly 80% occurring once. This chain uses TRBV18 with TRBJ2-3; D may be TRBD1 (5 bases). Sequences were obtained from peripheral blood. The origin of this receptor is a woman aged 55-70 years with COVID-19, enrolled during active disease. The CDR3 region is CASSPRALKSTDTQYF. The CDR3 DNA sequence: TGTGCCAGCTCACCCAGGGCACTAAAAAGCACAGATACGCAGTATTTT.